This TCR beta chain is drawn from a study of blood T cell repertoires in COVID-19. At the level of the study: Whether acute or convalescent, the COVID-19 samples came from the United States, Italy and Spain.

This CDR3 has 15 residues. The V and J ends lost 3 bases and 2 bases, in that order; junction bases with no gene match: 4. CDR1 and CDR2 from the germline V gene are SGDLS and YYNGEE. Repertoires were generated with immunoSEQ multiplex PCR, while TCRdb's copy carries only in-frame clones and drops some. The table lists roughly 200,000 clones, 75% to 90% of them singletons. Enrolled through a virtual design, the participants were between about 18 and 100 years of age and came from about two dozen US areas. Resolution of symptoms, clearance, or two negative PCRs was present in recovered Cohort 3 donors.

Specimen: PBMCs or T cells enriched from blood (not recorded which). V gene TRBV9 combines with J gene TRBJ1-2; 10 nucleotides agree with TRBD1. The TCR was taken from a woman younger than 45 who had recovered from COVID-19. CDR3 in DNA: TGTGCCAGCAGCGGACAGGGGGCAATAAACTATGGCTACACCTTC. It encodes CASSGQGAINYGYTF.